This T cell receptor (beta chain) was retrieved from a study of T cell changes during pregnancy in multiple sclerosis. The junction had 3 bases not matched to a gene; V was cut back by 2 bases and J by 3 bases. The CDR3 is 14 residues long. CDR1 and CDR2 (germline): SNHLY, FYNNEI. Here immunoSEQ multiplex PCR was the method, and the copy in TCRdb shows in-frame clones only, minus some. This sample has approximately 110,000 clones, with 80% to 95% found just once. This TCR came from a female donor with multiple sclerosis, enrolled in a pregnancy study. This specimen consisted of peripheral blood, obtained in the third trimester of pregnancy. The J gene is TRBJ2-5, the V gene TRBV2; the match to TRBD2 covers 7 bases. The CDR3 sequence is CASSEWGGKETQYF. DNA for the CDR3: TGTGCCAGCAGTGAATGGGGGGGTAAAGAGACCCAGTACTTC. Combining the CDR3 with reference TRBV2 and TRBJ2-5 gives the whole variable domain EPEVTQTPSHQVTQMGQEVILRCVPISNHLYFYWYRQILGQKVEFLVSFYNNEISEKSEIFDDQFSVERPDGSNFTLKIRSTKLEDSAMYFCASSEWGGKETQYFGPGTRLLVL.